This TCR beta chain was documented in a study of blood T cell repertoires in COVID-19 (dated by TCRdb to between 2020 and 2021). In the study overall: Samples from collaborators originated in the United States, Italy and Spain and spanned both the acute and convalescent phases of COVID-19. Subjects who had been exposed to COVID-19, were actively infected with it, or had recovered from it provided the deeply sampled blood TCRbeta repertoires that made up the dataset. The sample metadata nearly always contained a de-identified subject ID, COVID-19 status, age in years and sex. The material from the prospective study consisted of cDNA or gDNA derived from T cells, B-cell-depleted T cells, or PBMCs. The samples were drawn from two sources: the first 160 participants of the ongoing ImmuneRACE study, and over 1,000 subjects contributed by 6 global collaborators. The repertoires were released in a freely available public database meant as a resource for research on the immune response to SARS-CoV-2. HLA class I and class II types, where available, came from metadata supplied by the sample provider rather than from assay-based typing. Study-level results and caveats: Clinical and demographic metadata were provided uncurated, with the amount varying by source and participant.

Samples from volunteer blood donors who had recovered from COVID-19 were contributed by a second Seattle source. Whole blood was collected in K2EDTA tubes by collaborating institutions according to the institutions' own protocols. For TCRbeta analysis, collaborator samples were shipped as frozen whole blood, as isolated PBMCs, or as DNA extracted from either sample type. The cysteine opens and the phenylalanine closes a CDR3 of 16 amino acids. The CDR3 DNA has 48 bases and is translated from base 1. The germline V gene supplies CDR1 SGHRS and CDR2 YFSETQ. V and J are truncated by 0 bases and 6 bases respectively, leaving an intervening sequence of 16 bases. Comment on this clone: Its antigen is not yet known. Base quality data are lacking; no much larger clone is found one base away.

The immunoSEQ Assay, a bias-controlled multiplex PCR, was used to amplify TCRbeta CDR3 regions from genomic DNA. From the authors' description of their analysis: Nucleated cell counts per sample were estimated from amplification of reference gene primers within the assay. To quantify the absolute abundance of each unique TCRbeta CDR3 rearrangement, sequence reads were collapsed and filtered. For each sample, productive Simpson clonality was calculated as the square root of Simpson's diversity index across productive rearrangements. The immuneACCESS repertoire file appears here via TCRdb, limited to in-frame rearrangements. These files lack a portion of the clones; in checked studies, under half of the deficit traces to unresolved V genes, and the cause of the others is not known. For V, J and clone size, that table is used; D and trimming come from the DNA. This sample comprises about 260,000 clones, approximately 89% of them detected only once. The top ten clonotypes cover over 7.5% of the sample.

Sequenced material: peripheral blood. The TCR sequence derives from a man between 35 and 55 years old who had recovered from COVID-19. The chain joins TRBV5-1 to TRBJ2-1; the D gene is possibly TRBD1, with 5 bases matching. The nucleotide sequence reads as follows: TGCGCCAGCAGCTTGGCCGGGTTACAGGCGATCAATGAGCAGTTCTTC. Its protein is CASSLAGLQAINEQFF.